This T cell receptor beta chain is from a study of shared clonotypes between healthy human individuals. In the sorted-subset replicate PCRs, approximately 200 ng DNA, 25,000 to 35,000 T cell genomes, was used. Here immunoSEQ multiplex PCR was the method, and the copy in TCRdb shows in-frame clones only, minus some. The table includes under 1,100,000 clones, around 74% detected once. Study conclusions and caveats: Compared with memory subsets, naive subsets generally had larger estimated richness.

CDR1 is SGHNT, CDR2 YYREEE, per germline (reference sequence). Trimming pared 4 bases from V and 0 bases from J, leaving 10 bases between. The CDR3 totals 15 residues. For this clone: Its target is not known.

The clonotype was recovered from a man between 18 and 29 years old in good health. Sample: memory CD4+ T cells sorted from blood. Subset denoted: CD45RA-negative fraction. The chain joins TRBV5-4 to TRBJ1-4; D not certain. In DNA, the CDR3 is TGTGCCAGCAGCATTGGGGATGCAACTAATGAAAAACTGTTTTTT. It specifies CASSIGDATNEKLFF.